This TCR beta chain was observed in a study of PD-1 blockade in classical Hodgkin lymphoma. As for this clone: The antigen is not known.

Regarding time point: cycle 4 day 1 (C4D1), after 5 to 7 weeks of nivolumab. Following autologous stem cell transplantation, relapse occurred in every patient, and exposure to brentuximab vedotin varied. Assay: immunoSEQ multiplex PCR; the TCRdb copy retains only in-frame clones and omits some. This repertoire shows roughly 10,000 clones, approximately 87% found once; its top ten account for roughly 23%. Trimming stripped 3 bases from V and 2 bases from J, with 11 bases between. This CDR3 contains 15 residues. CDR1 and CDR2 (germline): MDHEN, SYDVKM. Whole-study results and caveats: Partial responders and progressors had significantly lower baseline TCR diversity. It was CD4+ TCR diversity, not CD8+, that rose significantly by C4D1.

The chain carries TRBV28 and TRBJ2-4, with D unclear. Sequenced here: peripheral blood mononuclear cells (PBMCs), sampled before the fourth cycle of nivolumab. This receptor was obtained from a human donor with classical Hodgkin lymphoma. The CDR3: CASSFRVSSKNIQYF. CDR3 sequence (DNA): TGTGCCAGCAGTTTCCGGGTTTCGTCCAAAAACATTCAGTACTTC.